This T cell receptor beta chain was documented in a study of blood T cells in healthy people across ages. Germline assignment: CDR1 SQVTM and CDR2 ANQGSEA. CDR3 length: 13 residues. V lost 4 bases, J lost 1 base, and 1 base stayed unmatched. Study-wide points: In older individuals, TCR beta diversity per million T cells was lower, falling roughly linearly with age. Naive and antigen-experienced cells were not separated, limiting conclusive comparison.

A second roughly 6 to 11 cycle PCR used barcoded and J-beta primers. TCRdb reanalysed the 5' RACE reads using MiXCR and keeps one entry per CDR3 protein. The sample consists of over 750,000 distinct CDR3 sequences, around 25% of them appearing once. Worth noting for this clonotype: Its antigen remains unidentified.

This sample also appeared in a second study, on T cells of mothers and their children. As that report states: The donor cohort consisted of three healthy Caucasian mothers and their six children. Related mother-child pairs showed slightly, non-significantly higher overlap than unrelated pairs.

The J gene is TRBJ2-1, the V gene TRBV29-1, with 7 bases lining up with TRBD2. This receptor was taken from a boy younger than 18 in good health. Sequencing was carried out using blood. This chain's CDR3 is CSVGGGSYNEQFF. CDR3 DNA: TGCAGCGTTGGCGGGGGTTCCTACAATGAGCAGTTCTTC.